Listed below are T cell receptor beta chains from one sample, sequenced in a study of PD-L1 blockade in urothelial cancer. The protocol was immunoSEQ multiplex PCR, while the TCRdb copy is restricted to in-frame clones and leaves out a portion. The table lists tens of thousands of clones, roughly nine tenths of them singletons. The sample in question was PBMCs, obtained around atezolizumab (anti-PD-L1) treatment. The receptors shown here come from a man between 65 and 80 years old with urothelial cancer. CDR3s include the opening cysteine and the closing phenylalanine or tryptophan. Each record gives: clone size, D gene, V gene, J gene, CDR3 DNA, CDR3 protein. D genes are given only for firm matches. Clone size is not always given. Where it is, it says once, few, many or a class for expanded clones.

.	TRBD1	TRBV30	TRBJ1-1	TGTGCCTGGAGTCCAACAGGGGGTGGAAGGACTGAAGCTTTCTTT	CAWSPTGGGRTEAFF
.	.	TRBV20-1	TRBJ1-1	TGCAGTGCTAGAGAAGGAGCTGAAGCTTTCTTT	CSAREGAEAFF
once	TRBD2	TRBV6-6	TRBJ2-7	TGTGCCAGCAGTCCCTCAGCGGGAGTTAAGGACAACGAGCAGTACTTC	CASSPSAGVKDNEQYF
.	.	TRBV28	TRBJ2-1	TGTGCCAGTGCGAGACTTCTCTCCTACAATGAGCAGTTCTTC	CASARLLSYNEQFF
.	.	TRBV5-4	TRBJ1-2	TGTGCCAGCAGCTTGGCCGGTGGAGCCTATGGCTACACCTTC	CASSLAGGAYGYTF
once	.	TRBV28	TRBJ2-5	TGTGCCAGCAGACCGTCAGGGGAACAAGAGACCCAGTACTTC	CASRPSGEQETQYF
.	TRBD1	TRBV6-1	TRBJ1-2	TGTGCCAGCAGGACAGGGGAGGGTGGCTACACCTTC	CASRTGEGGYTF
.	TRBD1	TRBV5-8	TRBJ2-7	TGTGCCAGCAGGCGCCTTTCCGGGACAGGATCCTACGAGCAGTACTTC	CASRRLSGTGSYEQYF
.	TRBD1	TRBV7-2	TRBJ1-1	TGTGCCAGCAGCCCGGACAGGGCCAACACTGAAGCTTTCTTT	CASSPDRANTEAFF
.	TRBD1	TRBV19	TRBJ1-2	TGTGCCAGTAGTATTGGGGCAGGGGGCCGGTTGGGCTACACCTTC	CASSIGAGGRLGYTF
few	TRBD2	TRBV27	TRBJ2-1	TGTGCCAGCAGTTTAAGACTAGCGGACACTGAGCAGTTCTTC	CASSLRLADTEQFF
.	TRBD2	TRBV6-5	TRBJ2-3	TGTGCCAGCAGGCGAGGACTAGCGGCGGATACGCAGTATTTT	CASRRGLAADTQYF
.	TRBD1	TRBV19	TRBJ1-2	TGTGCCAGTAGTATGGCCGGGACAGACAACTATGGCTACACCTTC	CASSMAGTDNYGYTF
.	TRBD1	TRBV7-9	TRBJ1-1	TGTGCCAGCAGACCGGGACAGGGGGACACTGAAGCTTTCTTT	CASRPGQGDTEAFF
.	TRBD2	TRBV9	TRBJ2-7	TGTGCCAGCAGCGTAGATAGCGGGAGTCTCTACGAGCAGTACTTC	CASSVDSGSLYEQYF
.	TRBD2	TRBV5-5	TRBJ2-3	TGTGCCAGCAGCTGGGCGGGAGGGCCGGATACGCAGTATTTT	CASSWAGGPDTQYF
.	TRBD1	TRBV11-2	TRBJ2-7	TGTGCCAGCAGCCCTTCGAGGGTGGGACAGTACTACGAGCAGTACTTC	CASSPSRVGQYYEQYF
.	TRBD2	TRBV9	TRBJ2-1	TGTGCCAGCAGCCCAGGGACTAGCGGGAGGCCATTTAACAATGAGCAGTTCTTC	CASSPGTSGRPFNNEQFF